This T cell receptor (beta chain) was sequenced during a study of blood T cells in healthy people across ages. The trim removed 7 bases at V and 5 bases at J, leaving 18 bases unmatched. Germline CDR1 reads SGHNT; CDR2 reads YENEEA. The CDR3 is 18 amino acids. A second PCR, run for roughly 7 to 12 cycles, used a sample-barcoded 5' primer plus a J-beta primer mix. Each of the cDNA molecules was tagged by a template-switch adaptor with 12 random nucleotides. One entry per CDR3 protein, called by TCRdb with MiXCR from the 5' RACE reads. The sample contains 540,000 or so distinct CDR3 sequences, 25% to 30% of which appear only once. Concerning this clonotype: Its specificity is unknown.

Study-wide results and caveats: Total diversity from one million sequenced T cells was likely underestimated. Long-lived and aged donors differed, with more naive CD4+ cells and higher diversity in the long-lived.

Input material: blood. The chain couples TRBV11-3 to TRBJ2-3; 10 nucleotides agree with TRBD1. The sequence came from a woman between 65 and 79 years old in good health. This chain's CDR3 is CASKPRIGLGQGRDTQYF. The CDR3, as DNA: TGTGCCAGCAAACCACGAATTGGATTGGGACAGGGGAGAGATACGCAGTATTTT.